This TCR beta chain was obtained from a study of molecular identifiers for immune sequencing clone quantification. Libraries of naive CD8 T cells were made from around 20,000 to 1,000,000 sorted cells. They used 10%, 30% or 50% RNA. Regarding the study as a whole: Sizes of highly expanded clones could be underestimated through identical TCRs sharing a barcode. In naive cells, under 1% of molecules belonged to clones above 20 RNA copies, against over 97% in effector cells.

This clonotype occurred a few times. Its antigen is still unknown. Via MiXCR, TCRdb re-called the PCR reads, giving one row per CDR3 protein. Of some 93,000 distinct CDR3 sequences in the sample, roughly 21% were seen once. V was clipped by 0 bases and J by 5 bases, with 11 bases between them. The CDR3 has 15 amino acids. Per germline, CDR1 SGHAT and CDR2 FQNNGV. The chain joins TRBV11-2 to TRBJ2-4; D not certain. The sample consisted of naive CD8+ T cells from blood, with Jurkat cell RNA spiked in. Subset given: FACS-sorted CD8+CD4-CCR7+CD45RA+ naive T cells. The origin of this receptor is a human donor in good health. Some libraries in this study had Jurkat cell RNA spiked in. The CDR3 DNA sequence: TGTGCCAGCAGCTTAGAATCCGGGCCACAAAACATTCAGTACTTC. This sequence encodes CASSLESGPQNIQYF.